A selection of T cell receptor beta chains follows, all from one sample in a study of cytomegalovirus exposure and HLA in healthy donors. Assay: immunoSEQ multiplex PCR; the TCRdb copy retains only in-frame clones and omits some. This repertoire shows around 120,000 clones, approximately 75% found once; its top ten account for 5.9%. The sequenced sample consisted of PBMCs. These receptors were taken from a woman in her forties in good health and CMV-seropositive. CDR3s include the opening cysteine and the closing phenylalanine or tryptophan. A D gene is named only where the DNA matches it firmly. Clone size is not always given. Where it is, it says once, few, many or a class for expanded clones.

d_call	v_call	j_call	clone_size	cdr3_nt	cdr3_aa
TRBD1	TRBV7-9	TRBJ1-1	.	TGTGCCAGCAGCGTAGCCGGGACAGGGGACACTGAAGCTTTCTTT	CASSVAGTGDTEAFF
TRBD1	TRBV18	TRBJ1-3	once	TGTGCCAGCTCACTGGACAGGGCTGGAAACACCATATATTTT	CASSLDRAGNTIYF
.	TRBV27	TRBJ2-1	.	TGTGCCAGCAGTTTCGACAGGGGAAGCGGGACCTGGGAGCAGTTCTTC	CASSFDRGSGTWEQFF
TRBD1	TRBV27	TRBJ2-7	.	TGTGCCAGCACCCAGGGGGCCGAGCAGTACTTC	CASTQGAEQYF
TRBD1	TRBV9	TRBJ1-2	.	TGTGCCAGCAGCGCCGGGACAGCTAGAACTAACTATGGCTACACCTTC	CASSAGTARTNYGYTF
.	TRBV9	TRBJ2-2	few	TGTGCCAGCAGCATCGGCCCCAAAGGGGTTCCCGGGGAGCTGTTTTTT	CASSIGPKGVPGELFF
TRBD2	TRBV9	TRBJ2-7	.	TGTGCCAGCAGCGTTAGCGGGAGCGGCTACGAGCAGTACTTC	CASSVSGSGYEQYF
.	TRBV18	TRBJ2-2	.	TGTGCCAGCTCACCCAGCCGACAGATGCTACCGAACACCGGGGAGCTGTTTTTT	CASSPSRQMLPNTGELFF
.	TRBV19	TRBJ2-1	few	TGTGCCAGTAGTATAGGTGAGTTATTTTGGGACTCCGACAATGAGCAGTTCTTC	CASSIGELFWDSDNEQFF
.	TRBV4-1	TRBJ2-2	.	TGCGCCAGCAGCCAAGGTGTGGGGCTGAACACCGGGGAGCTGTTTTTT	CASSQGVGLNTGELFF
.	TRBV25-1	TRBJ2-5	.	TGTGCCAGCAGTTTCGGGGGACAAGAGACCCAGTACTTC	CASSFGGQETQYF
.	TRBV2	TRBJ1-1	.	TGTGCCAGCAGGGCCATGGACACCTCGAACACTGAAGCTTTCTTT	CASRAMDTSNTEAFF
TRBD2	TRBV4-2	TRBJ2-1	.	TGTGCCAGCAGCCTCAGCGGGGGGAGCTCCTACAATGAGCAGTTCTTC	CASSLSGGSSYNEQFF
TRBD2	TRBV6-6	TRBJ2-5	.	TGTGCCAGCAGACCAGCGGGGGGGAAGCAAGAGACCCAGTACTTC	CASRPAGGKQETQYF
.	TRBV5-6	TRBJ1-2	.	TGTGCCAGCAGCCCGGTAGCTAACTATGGCTACACCTTC	CASSPVANYGYTF
TRBD1	TRBV5-1	TRBJ2-7	once	TGCGCCAGCCGGGACAGGGGGGACGAGCAGTACTTC	CASRDRGDEQYF
.	TRBV30	TRBJ1-5	.	TGTGCCTGGAGTCAGGATAGCAATCAGCCCCAGCATTTT	CAWSQDSNQPQHF
TRBD2	TRBV7-3	TRBJ2-1	.	TGTGCCAGCAGCTTAACCAGCGGGAGGATTTACAATGAGCAGTTCTTC	CASSLTSGRIYNEQFF
TRBD1	TRBV19	TRBJ2-1	.	TGTGCCAGTAGTATTGAGGCGGGACAGGGGGCTTGGAGCTCCTACAATGAGCAGTTCTTC	CASSIEAGQGAWSSYNEQFF
TRBD2	TRBV19	TRBJ2-1	.	TGTGCCAGTACCTCTAGCGGGGGCCCCTACAATGAGCAGTTCTTC	CASTSSGGPYNEQFF
.	TRBV6-1	TRBJ2-2	.	TGTGCCAGCAGGAACGCACTGAACACCGGGGAGCTGTTTTTT	CASRNALNTGELFF
.	TRBV5-6	TRBJ2-3	.	TGTGCCAGCAGCTTCGGCACAGATACGCAGTATTTT	CASSFGTDTQYF